This T cell receptor beta chain was profiled in a study of T cell changes during pregnancy in multiple sclerosis. V was pared by 9 bases and J by 8 bases, with 5 bases of the junction left unmatched. CDR1 is MNHNS, CDR2 SASEGT, per germline. This CDR3 has 14 amino acids. Sequenced by immunoSEQ multiplex PCR; TCRdb stores in-frame clones only, minus some. The sample has some 46,000 clones; 92% are singletons. The chain employs TRBV6-1 and TRBJ2-1, with 15 nucleotides matching TRBD2. The sequence derives from a female donor with multiple sclerosis, enrolled in a pregnancy study. Specimen: peripheral blood. The CDR3 region is CASGGLAGGDEQFF. The CDR3 coding sequence is TGTGCCAGTGGGGGACTAGCGGGAGGTGATGAGCAGTTCTTC.